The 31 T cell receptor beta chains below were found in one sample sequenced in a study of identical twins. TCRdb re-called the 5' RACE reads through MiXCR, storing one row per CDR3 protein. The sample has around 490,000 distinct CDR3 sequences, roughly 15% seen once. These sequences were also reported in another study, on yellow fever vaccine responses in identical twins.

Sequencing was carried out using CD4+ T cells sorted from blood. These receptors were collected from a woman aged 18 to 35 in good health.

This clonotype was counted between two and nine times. The CDR3 protein is CASSLGGGTEQFF. In nucleotides, the CDR3 is TGCGCCAGCAGCTTGGGGGGGGGCACCGAGCAGTTCTTC. The J gene is TRBJ2-1, the V gene TRBV5-1; a weak D match, TRBD2 (7 bases). The CDR3 has 13 residues. The V end was cut by 0 bases, the J end by 10 bases, with 11 bases between. Germline-derived CDR1 and CDR2 are SGHRS and YFSETQ.

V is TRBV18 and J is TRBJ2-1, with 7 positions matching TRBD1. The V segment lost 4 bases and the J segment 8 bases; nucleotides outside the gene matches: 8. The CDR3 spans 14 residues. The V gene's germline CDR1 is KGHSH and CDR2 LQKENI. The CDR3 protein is CASSRGQTVDEQFF. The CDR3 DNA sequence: TGTGCCAGCTCACGGGGACAGACAGTCGATGAGCAGTTCTTC.

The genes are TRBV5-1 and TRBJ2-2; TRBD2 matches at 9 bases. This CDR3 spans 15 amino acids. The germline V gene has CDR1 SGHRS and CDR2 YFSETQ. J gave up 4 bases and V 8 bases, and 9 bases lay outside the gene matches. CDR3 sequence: CASSAGGPGTGELFF. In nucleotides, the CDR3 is TGCGCCAGTTCCGCGGGAGGGCCGGGCACCGGGGAGCTGTTTTTT.

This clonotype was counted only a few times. CDR3 protein: CAIRPGQGVRTYEQYF. In nucleotides, the CDR3 is TGTGCCATCAGACCGGGACAGGGTGTCCGCACCTACGAGCAGTACTTC. The chain carries TRBV10-3 and TRBJ2-7; 9 bases map to TRBD1. Per the germline V gene, CDR1 is ENHRY and CDR2 is SYGVKD. The CDR3 is 16 residues long. Losses at the gene ends were 6 bases for V and 2 bases for J; bases not matched to a gene: 11.

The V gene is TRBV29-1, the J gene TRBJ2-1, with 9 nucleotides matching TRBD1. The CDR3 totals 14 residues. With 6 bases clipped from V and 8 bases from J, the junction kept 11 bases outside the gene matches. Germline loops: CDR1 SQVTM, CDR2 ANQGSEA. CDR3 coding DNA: TGCAGCGTCGTCGGACAGGGGACATGGGATGAGCAGTTCTTC. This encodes CSVVGQGTWDEQFF.

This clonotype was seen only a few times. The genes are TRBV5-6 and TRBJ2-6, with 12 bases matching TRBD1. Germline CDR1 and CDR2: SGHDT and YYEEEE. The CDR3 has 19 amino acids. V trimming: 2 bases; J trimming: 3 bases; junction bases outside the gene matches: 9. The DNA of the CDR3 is TGTGCCAGCAGCTTCACCGGGACAGGGGGCACGCGTGGGGCCAACGTCCTGACTTTC. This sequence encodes CASSFTGTGGTRGANVLTF.

The CDR3 DNA sequence: TGTGCCAGCAGATCTGGAAGTAGGGGGCTCTACGAGCAGTACGTC. This translates into CASRSGSRGLYEQYV. The chain combines TRBV28 with TRBJ2-7; TRBD1 aligns across 7 bases. The CDR3 is 15 amino acids. Losses at the gene ends were 6 bases for V and 3 bases for J; bases not matched to a gene: 11. Germline CDR1 and CDR2: MDHEN and SYDVKM.

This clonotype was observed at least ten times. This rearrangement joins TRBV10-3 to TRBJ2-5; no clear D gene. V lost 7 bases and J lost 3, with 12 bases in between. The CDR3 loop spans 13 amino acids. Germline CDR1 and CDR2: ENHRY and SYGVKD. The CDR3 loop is CAIKAGPEETQYF. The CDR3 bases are TGTGCCATCAAAGCTGGTCCCGAAGAGACCCAGTACTTC.

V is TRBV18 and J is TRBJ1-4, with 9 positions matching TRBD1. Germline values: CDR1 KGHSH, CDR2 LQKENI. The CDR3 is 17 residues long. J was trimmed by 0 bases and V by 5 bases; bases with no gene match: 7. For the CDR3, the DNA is TGTGCCAGCTCAACGACAGGGGGGACGGCAACTAATGAAAAACTGTTTTTT. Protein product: CASSTTGGTATNEKLFF.

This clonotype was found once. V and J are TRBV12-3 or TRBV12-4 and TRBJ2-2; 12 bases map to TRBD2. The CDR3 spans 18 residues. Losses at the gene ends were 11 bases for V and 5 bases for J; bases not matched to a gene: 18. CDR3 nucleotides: TGTGCCTTCAGTTCCAGAACTAGCGGGAGGATTCGAACCGGGGAGCTGTTTTTT. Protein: CAFSSRTSGRIRTGELFF.

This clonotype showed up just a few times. The CDR3 reads CASSPAFRELFF. CDR3 bases: TGTGCCAGCAGCCCCGCTTTCCGGGAGCTGTTTTTT. The chain is built from TRBV12-3 or TRBV12-4 and TRBJ2-2, with unresolved D. Trimming removed 6 bases from V and 9 bases from J, with 11 bases in between. This CDR3 spans 12 amino acids.

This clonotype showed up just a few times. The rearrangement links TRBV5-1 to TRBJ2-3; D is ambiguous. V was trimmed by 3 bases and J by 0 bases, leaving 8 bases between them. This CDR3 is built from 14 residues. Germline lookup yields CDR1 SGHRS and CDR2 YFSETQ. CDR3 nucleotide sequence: TGCGCCAGCAGCTACGCACCTAGCACAGATACGCAGTATTTT. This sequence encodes CASSYAPSTDTQYF.

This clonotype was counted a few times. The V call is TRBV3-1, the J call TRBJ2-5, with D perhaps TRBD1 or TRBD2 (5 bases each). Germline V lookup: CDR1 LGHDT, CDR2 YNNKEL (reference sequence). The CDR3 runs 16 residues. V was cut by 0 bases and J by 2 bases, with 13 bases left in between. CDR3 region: CASSQEARGGQETQYF. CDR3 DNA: TGTGCCAGCAGCCAAGAGGCTCGGGGCGGGCAAGAGACCCAGTACTTC.

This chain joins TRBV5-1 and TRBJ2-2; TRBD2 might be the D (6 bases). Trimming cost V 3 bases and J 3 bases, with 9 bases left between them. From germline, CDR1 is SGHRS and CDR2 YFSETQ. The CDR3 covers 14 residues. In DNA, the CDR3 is TGCGCCAGCAGCTCGGGACTTGACACCGGGGAGCTGTTTTTT. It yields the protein CASSSGLDTGELFF. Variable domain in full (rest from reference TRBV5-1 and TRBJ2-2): KAGVTQTPRYLIKTRGQQVTLSCSPISGHRSVSWYQQTPGQGLQFLFEYFSETQRNKGNFPGRFSGRQFSNSRSEMNVSTLELGDSALYLCASSSGLDTGELFFGEGSRLTVL.

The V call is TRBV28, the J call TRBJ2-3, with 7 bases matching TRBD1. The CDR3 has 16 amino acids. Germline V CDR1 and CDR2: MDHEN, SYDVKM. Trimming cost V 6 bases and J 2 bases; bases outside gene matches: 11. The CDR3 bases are TGTGCCAGCAGCCCACTGGAGAGGGGGCCCACAGATACGCAGTATTTT. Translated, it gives CASSPLERGPTDTQYF.

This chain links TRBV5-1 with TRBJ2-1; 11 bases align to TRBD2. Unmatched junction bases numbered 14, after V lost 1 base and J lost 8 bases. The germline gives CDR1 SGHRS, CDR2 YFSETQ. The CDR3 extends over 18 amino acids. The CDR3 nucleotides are TGCGCCAGCAGCTTGTTTTTCACTAGCGGGAGTGGTAAGGATGAGCAGTTCTTC. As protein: CASSLFFTSGSGKDEQFF. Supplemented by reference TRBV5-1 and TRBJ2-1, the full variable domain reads KAGVTQTPRYLIKTRGQQVTLSCSPISGHRSVSWYQQTPGQGLQFLFEYFSETQRNKGNFPGRFSGRQFSNSRSEMNVSTLELGDSALYLCASSLFFTSGSGKDEQFFGPGTRLTVL.

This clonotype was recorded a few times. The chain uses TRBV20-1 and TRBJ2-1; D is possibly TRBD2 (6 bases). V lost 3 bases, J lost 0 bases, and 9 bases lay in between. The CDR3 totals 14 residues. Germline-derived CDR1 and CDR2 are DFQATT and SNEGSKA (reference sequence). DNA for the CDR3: TGCAGTGCTAGGCTAGCGATCTCCTACAATGAGCAGTTCTTC. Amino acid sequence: CSARLAISYNEQFF.

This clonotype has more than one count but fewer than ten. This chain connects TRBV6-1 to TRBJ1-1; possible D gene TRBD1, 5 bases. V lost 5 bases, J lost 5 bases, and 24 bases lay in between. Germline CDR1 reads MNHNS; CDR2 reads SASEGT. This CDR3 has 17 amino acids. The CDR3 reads CASSPSLLGQGGTEAFF. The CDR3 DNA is TGTGCCAGCAGTCCTTCTTTATTAGGGCAGGGAGGGACTGAAGCTTTCTTT.

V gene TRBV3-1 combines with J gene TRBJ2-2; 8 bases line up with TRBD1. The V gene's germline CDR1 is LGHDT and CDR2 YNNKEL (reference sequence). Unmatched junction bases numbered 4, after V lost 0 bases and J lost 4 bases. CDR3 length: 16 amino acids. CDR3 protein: CASSQDWQGATGELFF. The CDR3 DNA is TGTGCCAGCAGCCAAGATTGGCAGGGGGCCACCGGGGAGCTGTTTTTT.

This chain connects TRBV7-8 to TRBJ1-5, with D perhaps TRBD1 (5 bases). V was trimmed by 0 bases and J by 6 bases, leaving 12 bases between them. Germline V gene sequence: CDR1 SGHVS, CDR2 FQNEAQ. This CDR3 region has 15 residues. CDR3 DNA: TGTGCCAGCAGCTTAGCTGAGAGGGGAATTCAGCCCCAGCATTTT. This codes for CASSLAERGIQPQHF.

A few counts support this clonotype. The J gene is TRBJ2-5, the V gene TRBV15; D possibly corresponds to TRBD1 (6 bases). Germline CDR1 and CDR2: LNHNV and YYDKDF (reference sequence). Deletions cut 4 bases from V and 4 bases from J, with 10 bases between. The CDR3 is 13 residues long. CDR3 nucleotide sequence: TGTGCCACCAGCATAGGGGGAACAGAGACCCAGTACTTC. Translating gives CATSIGGTETQYF.

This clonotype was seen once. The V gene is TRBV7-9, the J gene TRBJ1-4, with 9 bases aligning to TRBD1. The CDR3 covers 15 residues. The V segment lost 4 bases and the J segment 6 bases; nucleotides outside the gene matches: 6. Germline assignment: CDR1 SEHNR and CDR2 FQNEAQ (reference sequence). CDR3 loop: CASSSTGGGYEKLFF. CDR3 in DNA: TGTGCCAGCAGCTCTACAGGGGGCGGTTATGAAAAACTGTTTTTT. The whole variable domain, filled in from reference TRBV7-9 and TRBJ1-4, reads DTGVSQNPRHKITKRGQNVTFRCDPISEHNRLYWYRQTLGQGPEFLTYFQNEAQLEKSRLLSDRFSAERPKGSFSTLEIQRTEQGDSAMYLCASSSTGGGYEKLFFGSGTQLSVL.

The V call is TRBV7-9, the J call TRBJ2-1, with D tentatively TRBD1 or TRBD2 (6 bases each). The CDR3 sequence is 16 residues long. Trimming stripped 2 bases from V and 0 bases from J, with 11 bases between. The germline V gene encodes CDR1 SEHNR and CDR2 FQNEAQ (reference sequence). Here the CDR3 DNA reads TGTGCCAGCAGCTTAACGGAGGGGGTCTCCTACAATGAGCAGTTCTTC. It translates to CASSLTEGVSYNEQFF.

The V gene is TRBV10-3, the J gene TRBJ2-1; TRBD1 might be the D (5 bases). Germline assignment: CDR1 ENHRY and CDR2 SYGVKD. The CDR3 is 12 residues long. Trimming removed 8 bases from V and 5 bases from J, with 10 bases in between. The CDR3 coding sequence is TGTGCCATCGCAGGGAAGGACAATGAGCAGTTCTTC. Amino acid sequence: CAIAGKDNEQFF.

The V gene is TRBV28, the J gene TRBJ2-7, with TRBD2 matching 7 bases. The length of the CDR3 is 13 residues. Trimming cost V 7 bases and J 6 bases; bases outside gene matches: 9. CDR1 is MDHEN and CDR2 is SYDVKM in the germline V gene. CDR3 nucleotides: TGTGCCAGCACCTTTGGGGGGGGACGCGAGCAGTACTTC. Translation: CASTFGGGREQYF.

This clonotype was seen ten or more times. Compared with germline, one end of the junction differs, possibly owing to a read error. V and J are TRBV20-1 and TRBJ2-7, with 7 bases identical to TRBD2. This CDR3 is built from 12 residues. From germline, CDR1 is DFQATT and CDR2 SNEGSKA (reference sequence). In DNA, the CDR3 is TGCAGTGCTAGAGCGGGAGGATCCGATCTGCACTTC. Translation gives CSARAGGSDLHF.

This CDR3 reads CASSLVQVSGELFF. In DNA form, the CDR3 reads TGCGCCAGCAGCTTGGTCCAGGTTTCCGGGGAGCTGTTTTTT. The J gene is TRBJ2-2, the V gene TRBV5-1; D not resolved. Germline lookup yields CDR1 SGHRS and CDR2 YFSETQ. V was shortened by 0 bases and J by 6 bases, with 9 bases between the two germline ends. CDR3 length equals 14 residues.

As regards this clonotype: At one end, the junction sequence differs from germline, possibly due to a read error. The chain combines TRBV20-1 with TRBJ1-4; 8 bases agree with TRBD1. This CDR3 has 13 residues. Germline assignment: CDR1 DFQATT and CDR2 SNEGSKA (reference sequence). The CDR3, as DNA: TGCAGTGCTTCCCCGGACAGGGCTGAAAAACGGTTTTTT. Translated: CSASPDRAEKRFF.

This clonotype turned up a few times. CDR3 nucleotide sequence: TGCAGCGGAGGACCGGGACAGGGGACTGAAGCTTTCTTT. It translates to CSGGPGQGTEAFF. This chain links TRBV29-1 with TRBJ1-1; TRBD1 matches at 10 bases. CDR1 is SQVTM and CDR2 is ANQGSEA in the germline V gene. The CDR3 is 13 residues long. The ends lost 7 bases at V and 5 bases at J; junction bases unmatched: 7.

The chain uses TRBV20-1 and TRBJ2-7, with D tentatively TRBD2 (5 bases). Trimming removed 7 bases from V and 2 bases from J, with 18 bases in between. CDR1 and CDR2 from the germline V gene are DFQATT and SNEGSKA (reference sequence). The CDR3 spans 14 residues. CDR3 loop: CSVSRGVGTYEQYF. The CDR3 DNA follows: TGCAGTGTCTCCCGGGGTGTAGGAACCTACGAGCAGTACTTC.

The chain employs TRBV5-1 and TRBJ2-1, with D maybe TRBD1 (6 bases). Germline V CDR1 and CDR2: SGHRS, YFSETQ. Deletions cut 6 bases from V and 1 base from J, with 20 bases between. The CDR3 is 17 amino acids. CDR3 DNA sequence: TGCGCCAGCACTCCAATGGACAGTAGAATTTCCTACAATGAGCAGTTCTTC. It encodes CASTPMDSRISYNEQFF.